The 13 T cell receptor beta chains in this list originate from one sample, sequenced in a study of CXCR3-negative and CXCR3-positive naive CD8 T cells. Regarding the study as a whole: Naive cells positive for CXCR3 carried more hydrophobic TRB CDR3s than CXCR3-negative ones.

UMI-tagged TRB cDNA libraries were built via 5' RACE. TCRdb re-called the 5' RACE reads, yielding one record per CDR3 amino acid sequence without DNA. The data include about 120,000 distinct CDR3 sequences; the top ten clones carry less than 0.4%. The antigens for these receptors are not known. The specimen sequenced was naive CXCR3+ CD8+ T cells from blood. Subset given: CD45RO-CCR7+CD27+CD95- naive CD8+ T cells expressing CXCR3 (TNR3+). These receptors were obtained from a human donor in good health. Some clones in this sample may be carry-over from other donors' samples.

The chain uses TRBV5-6 and TRBJ2-1; without DNA, the TCRdb call of TRBD1 cannot be checked. Germline CDR1 SGHDT, CDR2 YYEEEE. The CDR3 is made up of 17 amino acids. The CDR3 sequence is CASSFSSTGGYYNEQFF.

The chain joins TRBV6-5 to TRBJ2-1; absent DNA, TCRdb's TRBD1 call cannot be checked. Looked up from germline, CDR1 is MNHEY and CDR2 is SVGAGI. CDR3 length equals 14 residues. The CDR3 reads CASSYSQGGNEQFF.

The chain recombines TRBV6-5 with TRBJ2-7; no DNA is available, so the TRBD2 call from TCRdb remains unchecked. The V gene's germline CDR1 is MNHEY and CDR2 SVGAGI. This CDR3 is built from 14 residues. The CDR3 region is CASSYLGLAGVRYF.

This chain joins TRBV7-9 and TRBJ2-3. Germline CDR1 SEHNR, CDR2 FQNEAQ (reference sequence). This CDR3 is built from 12 residues. The CDR3 loop reads CASSIITDTQYF.

The J gene is TRBJ1-5, the V gene TRBV12-3 or TRBV12-4; with no DNA, the TCRdb D assignment of TRBD1 cannot be verified. The CDR3 has 13 residues. CDR3 region: CASSLAGGQPQHF.

This chain joins TRBV21-1 and TRBJ2-6; no DNA is available, so the TRBD1 call from TCRdb remains unchecked. TRBV21-1 is recorded as a pseudogene. The CDR3 has 17 residues. The CDR3 protein is CASSRDRRIQGANVLTF.

The gene calls are TRBV19 and TRBJ2-7; TCRdb lists TRBD2, though no DNA is available to test this call. This CDR3 spans 14 amino acids. The germline gives CDR1 LNHDA, CDR2 SQIVND (reference sequence). This CDR3 reads CASSIFQREHEQYF.

The rearrangement uses TRBV9 and TRBJ1-1. This CDR3 contains 13 residues. The germline CDR1 and CDR2 sequences are SGDLS and YYNGEE. This CDR3 reads CASSVDGIAKAFF. Full variable domain (rest looked up from reference TRBV9 and TRBJ1-1): DSGVTQTPKHLITATGQRVTLRCSPRSGDLSVYWYQQSLDQGLQFLIQYYNGEERAKGNILERFSAQQFPDLHSELNLSSLELGDSALYFCASSVDGIAKAFFGQGTRLTVV.

This chain joins TRBV5-1 and TRBJ2-5; TCRdb returns TRBD2, unconfirmable since there is no DNA. Germline CDR1 SGHRS, CDR2 YFSETQ. There are 12 residues in the CDR3. The CDR3: CASTLTQETQYF.

The rearrangement uses TRBV30 and TRBJ2-1; the D gene TCRdb calls, TRBD2, cannot be checked with no DNA. Germline V gives CDR1 GTSNPN, CDR2 SVGIG (reference sequence). The CDR3 extends over 16 amino acids. CDR3 residues: CAWSSGGGPRYNEQFF.

The chain carries TRBV7-9 and TRBJ1-6; TCRdb's D call of TRBD1 is untestable without DNA. The CDR3 consists of 15 residues. Per the germline V gene, CDR1 is SEHNR and CDR2 is FQNEAQ (reference sequence). The CDR3 here is CASSRLGTVNSPLHF.

This chain connects TRBV2 to TRBJ2-7; the D call from TCRdb, TRBD1, cannot be confirmed without DNA. From germline, CDR1 is SNHLY and CDR2 FYNNEI. This CDR3 region has 16 residues. The CDR3 sequence is CASSATGTEDSYEQYF.

V usage is TRBV29-1 and J usage is TRBJ1-1; there is no DNA to check the TCRdb D call of TRBD1. Germline V gene lookup returns CDR1 SQVTM and CDR2 ANQGSEA. The CDR3 contains 16 residues. The CDR3 here is CSVEDPRFRGYTEAFF.